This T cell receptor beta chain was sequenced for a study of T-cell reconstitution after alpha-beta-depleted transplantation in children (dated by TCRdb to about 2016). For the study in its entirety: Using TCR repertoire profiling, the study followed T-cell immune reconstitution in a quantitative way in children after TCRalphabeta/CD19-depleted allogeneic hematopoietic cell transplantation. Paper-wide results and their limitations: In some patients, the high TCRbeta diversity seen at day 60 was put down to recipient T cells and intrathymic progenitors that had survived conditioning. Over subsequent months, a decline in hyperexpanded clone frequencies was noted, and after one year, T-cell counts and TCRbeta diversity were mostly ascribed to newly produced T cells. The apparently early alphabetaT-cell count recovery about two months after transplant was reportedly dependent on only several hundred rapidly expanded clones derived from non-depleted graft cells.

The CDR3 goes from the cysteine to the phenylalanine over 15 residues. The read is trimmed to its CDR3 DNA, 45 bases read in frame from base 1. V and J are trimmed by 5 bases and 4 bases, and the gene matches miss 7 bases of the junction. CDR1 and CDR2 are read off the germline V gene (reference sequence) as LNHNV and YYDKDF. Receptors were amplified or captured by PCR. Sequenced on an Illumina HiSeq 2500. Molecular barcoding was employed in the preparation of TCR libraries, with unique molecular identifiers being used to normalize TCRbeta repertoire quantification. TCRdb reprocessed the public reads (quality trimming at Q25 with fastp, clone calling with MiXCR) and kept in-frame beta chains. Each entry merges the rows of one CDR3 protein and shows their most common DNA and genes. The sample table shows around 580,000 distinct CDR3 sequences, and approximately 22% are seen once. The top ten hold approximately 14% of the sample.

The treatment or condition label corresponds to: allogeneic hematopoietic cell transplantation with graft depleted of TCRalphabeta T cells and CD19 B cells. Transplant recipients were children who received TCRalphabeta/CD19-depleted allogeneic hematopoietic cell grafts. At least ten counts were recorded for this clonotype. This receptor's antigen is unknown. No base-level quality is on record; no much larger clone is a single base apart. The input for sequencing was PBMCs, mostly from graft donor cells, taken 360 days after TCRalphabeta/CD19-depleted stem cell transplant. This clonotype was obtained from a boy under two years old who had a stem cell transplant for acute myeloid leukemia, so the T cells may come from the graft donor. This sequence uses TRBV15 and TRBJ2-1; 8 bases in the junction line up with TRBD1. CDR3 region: CATSDQGALYNEQFF. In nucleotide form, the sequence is TGTGCCACCAGCGATCAGGGGGCCCTATACAATGAGCAGTTCTTC.